This TCR beta chain was captured in a study of T cell changes during pregnancy in multiple sclerosis. Some clones are missing from TCRdb's copy, which holds only in-frame ones; the method was immunoSEQ multiplex PCR. The sample contains approximately 64,000 clones, about nine tenths of which appear only once. Sequencing used peripheral blood, obtained in the first trimester of pregnancy. This TCR derives from a female donor with multiple sclerosis, enrolled in a pregnancy study.

CDR3 sequence (DNA): TGTGCCAGCCCCCGAGCGGGGAGCTCCTACGAGCAGTACTTC. It encodes CASPRAGSSYEQYF. The chain couples TRBV6-5 to TRBJ2-7; 7 bases align to TRBD2. Germline V gene sequence: CDR1 MNHEY, CDR2 SVGAGI. This CDR3 contains 14 residues. The junction had 7 bases not matched to a gene; V was cut back by 8 bases and J by 0 bases.